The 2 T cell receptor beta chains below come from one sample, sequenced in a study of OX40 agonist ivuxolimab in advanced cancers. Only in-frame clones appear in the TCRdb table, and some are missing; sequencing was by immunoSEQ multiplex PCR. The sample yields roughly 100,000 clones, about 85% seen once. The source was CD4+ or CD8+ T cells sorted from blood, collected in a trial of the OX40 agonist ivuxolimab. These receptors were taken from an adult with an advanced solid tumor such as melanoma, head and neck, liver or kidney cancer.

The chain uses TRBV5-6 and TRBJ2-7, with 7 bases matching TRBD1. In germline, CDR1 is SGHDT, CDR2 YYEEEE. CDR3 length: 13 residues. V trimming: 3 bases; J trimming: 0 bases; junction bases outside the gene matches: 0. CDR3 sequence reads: CASSWDSSYEQYF. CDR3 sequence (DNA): TGTGCCAGCAGCTGGGACAGCTCCTACGAGCAGTACTTC.

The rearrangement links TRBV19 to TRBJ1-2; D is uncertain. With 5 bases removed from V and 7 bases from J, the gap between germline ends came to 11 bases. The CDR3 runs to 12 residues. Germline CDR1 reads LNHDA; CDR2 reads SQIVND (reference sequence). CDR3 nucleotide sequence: TGTGCCAGTAGTCAGCTCCCTGGTGGCTACACCTTC. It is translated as CASSQLPGGYTF.